A single count supports the clone carrying this T cell receptor (beta chain). Amplification used 60 Vbeta primers and 13 Jbeta primers. Generated by immunoSEQ multiplex PCR, the TCRdb table keeps only in-frame clones and is missing some. This table holds roughly 200,000 clones, around 75% found once. These data are taken from a study of cytomegalovirus exposure and HLA in healthy donors. V shed 3 bases and J 5 bases; nucleotides not matched to a gene: 3. From germline, CDR1 is LNHDA and CDR2 SQIVND (reference sequence). This CDR3 is built from 13 residues. Material for sequencing was PBMCs. This sequence originates from a female donor in good health and CMV-seronegative. V usage is TRBV19 and J usage is TRBJ1-2, with 7 bases that match TRBD1. The CDR3: CASSITGDYGYTF. CDR3 bases: TGTGCCAGTAGTATTACAGGGGATTATGGCTACACCTTC.